Shown below are 25 T cell receptor beta chains from a single sample sequenced in a study of cytomegalovirus exposure and HLA in healthy donors. The primer mix had 60 Vbeta and 13 Jbeta primers. The method was immunoSEQ multiplex PCR; TCRdb's version includes in-frame clones alone and lacks a portion of them. The sample features tens of thousands of clones, with 1.1% in its top ten. The sequencing input was PBMCs. The receptor set was obtained from a woman in her 30s in good health and CMV-seronegative.

This chain joins TRBV11-1 and TRBJ2-1; tentative D call: TRBD1 (5 bases). Germline loops: CDR1 SGHAT, CDR2 FQDESV (reference sequence). Trimming took off 5 bases at V and 5 bases at J, with 13 bases between the two ends. The CDR3 runs to 14 residues. CDR3 DNA sequence: TGTGCCAGCAGCCTACGACAGCCGAACAATGAGCAGTTCTTC. Amino acid sequence: CASSLRQPNNEQFF.

For the CDR3, the DNA is TGTGCCAGCAGTTTACAGGGATGGGACACTGAAGCTTTCTTT. This encodes CASSLQGWDTEAFF. The chain joins TRBV27 to TRBJ1-1, with D possibly being TRBD1 (5 bases). Per the germline V gene, CDR1 is MNHEY and CDR2 is SMNVEV (reference sequence). The CDR3 covers 14 residues. The V end lost 2 bases, the J end lost 3 bases, and 10 bases lay between the germline ends.

The rearrangement links TRBV6-1 to TRBJ2-1; 7 bases are a match to TRBD2. V gave up 6 bases and J gave up 4 bases; unmatched junction bases: 9. This CDR3 region has 15 residues. Germline V gene sequence: CDR1 MNHNS, CDR2 SASEGT. CDR3 in amino acids: CASSPVGGLYNEQFF. The CDR3 DNA is TGTGCCAGCAGCCCCGTGGGGGGACTATACAATGAGCAGTTCTTC.

The chain recombines TRBV28 with TRBJ1-1; D is possibly TRBD1 (6 bases). Per germline, CDR1 MDHEN and CDR2 SYDVKM. CDR3 size: 17 residues. Trimming took off 3 bases at V and 5 bases at J, with 22 bases between the two ends. CDR3 loop: CASSLGPQGLRWTEAFF. Here the CDR3 DNA reads TGTGCCAGCAGTTTGGGGCCTCAGGGGCTACGGTGGACTGAAGCTTTCTTT.

The V and J genes are TRBV18 and TRBJ2-2; no clear D gene. CDR1 and CDR2 from the germline V gene are KGHSH and LQKENI. This CDR3 is built from 16 residues. V was cut by 1 base and J by 0 bases, with 9 bases left in between. CDR3 region: CASSPLPDPNTGELFF. The CDR3 DNA reads as TGTGCCAGCTCACCACTCCCAGATCCGAACACCGGGGAGCTGTTTTTT.

The chain is built from TRBV30 and TRBJ2-1; D may be TRBD1 (7 bases). Trimming removed 1 base at V and 7 bases at J, with 11 bases between. This CDR3 contains 13 residues. The V gene's germline CDR1 is GTSNPN and CDR2 SVGIG (reference sequence). The CDR3 DNA is TGTGCCTGGAGTGCGACAGGGACTAATGAGCAGTTCTTC. Translated, it gives CAWSATGTNEQFF.

The V call is TRBV27, the J call TRBJ1-4; 8 bases are shared with TRBD1. CDR3 length: 13 residues. V dropped 6 bases and J dropped 7; count of bases not matched to a gene: 4. Germline CDR1 is MNHEY and CDR2 is SMNVEV (reference sequence). The CDR3 sequence: CASSRQGSEKLFF. The CDR3 DNA is TGTGCCAGCAGCCGACAGGGGAGTGAAAAACTGTTTTTT.

V usage is TRBV5-1 and J usage is TRBJ2-7, with 9 bases identical to TRBD2. The V and J ends lost 1 base and 5 bases, in that order; junction bases with no gene match: 10. The CDR3 spans 16 residues. In germline, CDR1 is SGHRS, CDR2 YFSETQ. CDR3 region: CASSLTVSGSRDEQYF. CDR3 coding DNA: TGCGCCAGCAGCTTGACGGTTAGCGGGAGTAGGGACGAGCAGTACTTC.

The V gene is TRBV5-6, the J gene TRBJ1-1; D is possibly TRBD1 (5 bases). The CDR3 extends over 14 amino acids. V was cut by 1 base and J by 4 bases, with 11 bases left in between. CDR1 is SGHDT and CDR2 is YYEEEE in the germline V gene. The CDR3 DNA is TGTGCCAGCAGCTTGCAGGGTCCGCCCACTGAAGCTTTCTTT. The encoded protein is CASSLQGPPTEAFF.

The V call is TRBV30, the J call TRBJ2-1; tentative D call: TRBD1 (7 bases). The germline V and J ends were trimmed by 2 bases and 4 bases, with 15 bases remaining between them. This CDR3 spans 15 amino acids. The germline V gene has CDR1 GTSNPN and CDR2 SVGIG (reference sequence). CDR3 sequence: CAWSFGGQSYNEQFF. CDR3 nucleotides: TGTGCCTGGAGTTTCGGGGGACAGAGTTACAATGAGCAGTTCTTC.

The J gene is TRBJ1-2, the V gene TRBV6-5, with D possibly TRBD1 on 5 matching bases. This CDR3 has 14 amino acids. Trimming left V 0 bases short and J 6 bases short, with 11 bases between. Germline-derived CDR1 and CDR2 are MNHEY and SVGAGI. The CDR3 here is CASSYSGEANGYTF. The CDR3 bases are TGTGCCAGCAGTTACTCGGGGGAGGCGAATGGCTACACCTTC.

The CDR3 reads CASSQVGGPEAFF. CDR3 nucleotide sequence: TGCGCCAGCAGCCAAGTGGGGGGGCCTGAAGCTTTCTTT. This chain uses TRBV4-1 with TRBJ1-1; D is perhaps TRBD1 (6 bases). Trimming took off 1 base at V and 6 bases at J, with 9 bases between the two ends. CDR3 length: 13 amino acids. Germline CDR1 is MGHRA and CDR2 is YSYEKL.

With respect to this clone: An end of the junction differs from the germline gene, which may be a read error. The rearrangement joins TRBV6-1 to TRBJ1-6; 7 positions agree with TRBD1. CDR1 and CDR2 from the germline V gene are MNHNS and SASEGT. There are 16 residues in the CDR3. The CDR3 DNA is TGTGCCAGCAGTGAAGCCAAGACAGGGAATAGATCACACCTCCACTTT. It codes for CASSEAKTGNRSHLHF.

The chain couples TRBV7-8 to TRBJ1-3; tentatively, D is TRBD1 (6 bases). The length of the CDR3 is 15 residues. V was clipped by 0 bases and J by 4 bases, with 10 bases between them. In germline, CDR1 is SGHVS, CDR2 FQNEAQ. CDR3 bases: TGTGCCAGCAGCTTAGCTCAGGGGTGGGGAAACACCATATATTTT. Translated: CASSLAQGWGNTIYF.

The chain uses TRBV19 and TRBJ2-7, with 7 bases fitting TRBD1. This CDR3 comprises 13 residues. Germline V lookup: CDR1 LNHDA, CDR2 SQIVND (reference sequence). The V and J ends lost 5 bases and 6 bases, in that order; junction bases with no gene match: 7. The CDR3 DNA is TGTGCCAGTAGTGACCGGGACAGATCCGAGCAGTACTTC. Amino acids: CASSDRDRSEQYF.

The J gene is TRBJ2-5, the V gene TRBV4-2; no definite D call. This CDR3 has 14 residues. The germline V gene has CDR1 LGHNA and CDR2 YNFKEQ. V shed 2 bases and J shed 4 bases, with 11 bases lying between them. DNA for the CDR3: TGTGCCAGCAGCCAAACTTCGGCAGGAGAGACCCAGTACTTC. Residues: CASSQTSAGETQYF.

The chain uses TRBV18 and TRBJ2-5, with TRBD2 identical over 7 bases. The better agreement between TRBJ2-7 and the DNA end casts doubt on the J call. Germline assignment: CDR1 KGHSH and CDR2 LQKENI. There are 14 residues in the CDR3. The CDR3 here is CASSPMTSSYEQYF. The CDR3 DNA is TGTGCCAGCTCACCCATGACTAGCAGCTACGAGCAGTACTTC.

The genes are TRBV6-1 and TRBJ1-2; D remains unclear. V lost 2 bases and J 5 bases, leaving 12 bases between the germline ends. The CDR3 length is 14 residues. The germline gives CDR1 MNHNS, CDR2 SASEGT. The chain's CDR3 is CASSEIGSSYGYTF. As DNA, the CDR3 is TGTGCCAGCAGTGAAATAGGGAGCTCGTATGGCTACACCTTC.

The chain uses TRBV18 and TRBJ2-3; possible D gene TRBD1, 5 bases. The V and J ends lost 2 bases and 0 bases respectively, with 12 bases between them. The CDR3 covers 16 residues. Looked up from germline, CDR1 is KGHSH and CDR2 is LQKENI. The CDR3 region is CASSPAGSSSTDTQYF. DNA of the CDR3: TGTGCCAGCTCACCAGCAGGGTCCTCTAGCACAGATACGCAGTATTTT.

The chain has TRBV30 and TRBJ2-1; the match to TRBD2 covers 10 bases. The germline gives CDR1 GTSNPN, CDR2 SVGIG (reference sequence). The CDR3 has 13 amino acids. The CDR3 bases are TGTGCTCTCGAGCGGGAGGGCGACAATGAGCAGTTCTTC. Translated: CALEREGDNEQFF.

The chain recombines TRBV7-9 with TRBJ2-7; the match to TRBD1 covers 10 bases. The CDR3 sequence is 15 residues long. With V trimmed by 5 bases and J by 3 bases, 7 bases remained unmatched. Germline values: CDR1 SEHNR, CDR2 FQNEAQ (reference sequence). The CDR3 DNA follows: TGTGCCAGCAGCATCTCCGGGACAGGGGTCTACGAGCAGTACTTC. It encodes CASSISGTGVYEQYF.

Note on this clone: The junction departs from the called germline gene at one end, perhaps through a read error. The identical CDR3 is also encoded by other nucleotide sequences in the sample. The chain joins TRBV7-9 to TRBJ1-6, with a possible D match to TRBD1 (5 bases). Germline lookup yields CDR1 SEHNR and CDR2 FQNEAQ (reference sequence). The CDR3 loop spans 18 amino acids. The CDR3 protein is CASSFARPGGGGNSPLHF. The CDR3 DNA reads as TGTGCCAGCAGCTTCGCCCGGCCCGGGGGAGGAGGAAATTCACCCCTACACTTT.

The rearrangement joins TRBV6-1 to TRBJ1-4; perhaps TRBD1 as D (6 bases). The CDR3 runs 15 residues. V dropped 7 bases and J dropped 8 bases, with 20 bases sitting between them. The germline CDR1 and CDR2 sequences are MNHNS and SASEGT. CDR3 sequence reads: CASTRRQDRSEKLFF. In DNA form, the CDR3 reads TGTGCCAGCACCCGAAGACAGGACCGGTCCGAAAAACTGTTTTTT.

CDR3 nucleotides: TGTGCCAGCTCACCAATACCAGGAGGAGGCTACACCTTC. Protein sequence: CASSPIPGGGYTF. The chain combines TRBV18 with TRBJ1-2; D unresolved. CDR1 is KGHSH, CDR2 LQKENI, per germline. Trimming left V 2 bases short and J 8 bases short, with 12 bases between. The length of the CDR3 is 13 residues.

V usage is TRBV5-1 and J usage is TRBJ2-3, with TRBD2 matching over 8 bases. The germline CDR1 and CDR2 sequences are SGHRS and YFSETQ. J gave up 2 bases and V 3 bases, and 8 bases lay outside the gene matches. This CDR3 region has 16 residues. The CDR3: CASSSTSAGPTDTQYF. In nucleotides, the CDR3 is TGCGCCAGCAGCTCGACTAGCGCAGGACCCACAGATACGCAGTATTTT.